One sample yielded the 30 T cell receptor beta chains listed below, sequenced in a study of blood T cells in healthy people across ages. A second roughly 7 to 11 cycle PCR used barcoded and J-beta primers. One entry per CDR3 protein, called by TCRdb with MiXCR from the 5' RACE reads. There are over 600,000 distinct CDR3 sequences in the sample; about 43% occur only once, and about 32% lies in the top ten. Source material: blood. The source is an elderly man in good health.

The chain employs TRBV5-1 and TRBJ2-1; D unclear. CDR1 SGHRS and CDR2 YFSETQ come from the germline V gene. The length of the CDR3 is 14 residues. V lost 2 bases, J lost 1 base, and 7 bases lay in between. The CDR3, as DNA: TGCGCCAGCAGCTTTGACTTTTCCTACAATGAGCAGTTCTTC. Translated: CASSFDFSYNEQFF. Looking up the rest from reference TRBV5-1 and TRBJ2-1 gives the full variable domain: KAGVTQTPRYLIKTRGQQVTLSCSPISGHRSVSWYQQTPGQGLQFLFEYFSETQRNKGNFPGRFSGRQFSNSRSEMNVSTLELGDSALYLCASSFDFSYNEQFFGPGTRLTVL.

In its sample, this clonotype was seen a few times. The chain recombines TRBV5-1 with TRBJ1-4; 7 positions agree with TRBD1. V shed 4 bases, J shed 5 bases, and the junction held 8 bases outside the gene matches. Germline CDR1 is SGHRS and CDR2 is YFSETQ. CDR3 length equals 15 residues. The CDR3 spells CASSVPQGTNEKLFF. The CDR3 nucleotides read TGCGCCAGCAGCGTACCACAGGGGACAAATGAAAAACTGTTTTTT. Variable domain in full (rest from reference TRBV5-1 and TRBJ1-4): KAGVTQTPRYLIKTRGQQVTLSCSPISGHRSVSWYQQTPGQGLQFLFEYFSETQRNKGNFPGRFSGRQFSNSRSEMNVSTLELGDSALYLCASSVPQGTNEKLFFGSGTQLSVL.

The table lists this clonotype with a few counts. The genes are TRBV21-1 and TRBJ2-3; the table's D call, TRBD2, has no DNA check behind it. TRBV21-1 is tagged as a pseudogene. This CDR3 spans 16 amino acids. CDR3 sequence reads: CASSKEGGEDTDTQYF. CDR3 in DNA: TGTGCCAGCAGCAAAGAGGGAGGGGAAGACACAGATACGCAGTATTTT.

The chain links TRBV7-9 to TRBJ2-3; D is unclear. CDR1 and CDR2 from the germline V gene are SEHNR and FQNEAQ (reference sequence). The V end lost 0 bases, the J end lost 7 bases, and 14 bases lay between the germline ends. The CDR3 sequence is 15 residues long. The CDR3 reads CASSLAQGPRNTQYF. The CDR3 DNA is TGTGCCAGCAGCTTAGCCCAAGGTCCCAGGAATACGCAGTATTTT.

The chain carries TRBV18 and TRBJ2-6; D is unclear. The CDR3 extends over 14 amino acids. V was shortened by 2 bases and J by 2 bases, with 4 bases between the two germline ends. The germline CDR1 and CDR2 sequences are KGHSH and LQKENI. CDR3 loop: CASSPVAGANVLTF. The DNA for the CDR3 is TGTGCCAGCTCACCAGTGGCTGGGGCCAACGTCCTGACTTTC.

This clonotype was observed a handful of times. This chain connects TRBV25-1 to TRBJ2-7; D not resolved. The CDR3 is 14 amino acids. The V end was cut by 3 bases, the J end by 3 bases, with 12 bases between. Germline CDR1 MGHDK, CDR2 SYGVNS. The CDR3 sequence is CASSDHGRYYEQYF. Written as DNA, the CDR3 is TGTGCCAGCAGTGATCATGGACGGTACTACGAGCAGTACTTC.

This rearrangement joins TRBV20-1 to TRBJ2-1; 8 nucleotides agree with TRBD2. Trimming cost V 6 bases and J 5 bases; bases outside gene matches: 15. The CDR3 is 16 residues long. CDR1 and CDR2 from the germline V gene are DFQATT and SNEGSKA (reference sequence). The DNA of the CDR3 is TGCAGTGCGATACGCGATGGACTAGCTGGAAACAATGAGCAGTTCTTC. It translates to CSAIRDGLAGNNEQFF.

A single count supports this clonotype. A much larger clone differs by one base, so this may be a read error. Written as DNA, the CDR3 is TGTGCCATCAGTGAGGGAGACGGGGGGCGCAGAGATGGCTACACCTTC. Its translation: CAISEGDGGRRDGYTF. J is TRBJ1-2 and V is TRBV10-3; weak D call: TRBD1 (6 bases). This CDR3 spans 16 amino acids. V was trimmed by 2 bases and J by 6 bases, leaving 19 bases between them. CDR1 and CDR2 (germline): ENHRY, SYGVKD.

This clonotype was recorded at least ten times. V is TRBV7-9 and J is TRBJ2-3; D might be TRBD1 or TRBD2, each matching 7 bases. The length of the CDR3 is 13 residues. With 2 bases removed from V and 6 bases from J, the gap between germline ends came to 9 bases. Per the germline V gene, CDR1 is SEHNR and CDR2 is FQNEAQ (reference sequence). The CDR3 spells CASSLQGGDTQYF. CDR3 DNA sequence: TGTGCCAGCAGCTTACAGGGGGGGGATACGCAGTATTTT.

This clonotype was picked up a small number of times. The rearrangement joins TRBV25-1 to TRBJ2-7; D is undetermined. The CDR3 has 12 residues. V was clipped by 3 bases and J by 9 bases, with 12 bases between them. CDR1 and CDR2 (germline): MGHDK, SYGVNS. CDR3 in DNA: TGTGCCAGCAGTGATCCAATGTATGGGCAGTACTTC. Translation gives CASSDPMYGQYF.

This clonotype has more than one count but fewer than ten. The rearrangement links TRBV7-2 to TRBJ2-7, with 11 bases identical to TRBD1. The CDR3 covers 15 residues. V gave up 1 base and J gave up 7 bases; unmatched junction bases: 6. Germline V gives CDR1 SGHTA, CDR2 FQGNSA. The chain's CDR3 is CASSLGGQGVVEQYF. The CDR3 coding sequence is TGTGCCAGCAGCTTAGGGGGACAGGGGGTTGTGGAGCAGTACTTC.

This clonotype appeared a single time. The J gene is TRBJ2-7, the V gene TRBV6-5, with 9 bases matching TRBD1. The junction had 6 bases not matched to a gene; V was cut back by 6 bases and J by 3 bases. The length of the CDR3 is 14 residues. From germline, CDR1 is MNHEY and CDR2 SVGAGI. CDR3 in amino acids: CASRRTGENYEQYF. The DNA of the CDR3 is TGTGCCAGCAGACGGACAGGGGAGAACTACGAGCAGTACTTC.

The CDR3 reads CASSLRPPASTGELFF. CDR3 nucleotide sequence: TGTGCCAGCAGCTTACGCCCCCCCGCCAGCACCGGGGAGCTGTTTTTT. This sequence joins TRBV7-3 and TRBJ2-2; D uncertain. Germline CDR1 SGHTA, CDR2 FQGTGA. The CDR3 extends over 16 amino acids. The ends were cut back, 2 bases at V and 4 bases at J, with 14 bases in the middle.

This clonotype appeared a few times. This chain uses TRBV28 with TRBJ2-5; D not certain. This CDR3 comprises 16 residues. Germline CDR1 MDHEN, CDR2 SYDVKM. V lost 5 bases to trimming and J lost 0 bases, with 16 bases between them. The chain's CDR3 is CASSPPGLEYQETQYF. The CDR3 DNA sequence: TGTGCCAGCAGTCCTCCGGGTCTGGAGTACCAAGAGACCCAGTACTTC.

The chain couples TRBV6-2 or TRBV6-3 to TRBJ2-3; TRBD2 might be the D (6 bases). The germline CDR1 and CDR2 sequences are MNHEY and SVGEGT. There are 15 residues in the CDR3. The germline V and J ends were trimmed by 2 bases and 4 bases, with 13 bases remaining between them. The CDR3 coding sequence is TGTGCCAGCAGTTACCTCACTAGCTTCCCAGATACGCAGTATTTT. Encoded protein: CASSYLTSFPDTQYF.

This clonotype turned up a few times. This chain joins TRBV4-3 and TRBJ1-1, with TRBD1 matching 7 bases. J gave up 3 bases and V 1 base, and 8 bases lay outside the gene matches. The CDR3 is 16 amino acids. Looked up from germline, CDR1 is LGHNA and CDR2 is YSLEER. CDR3 region: CASSQGRTGWDTEAFF. The CDR3 region has the DNA TGCGCCAGCAGCCAAGGAAGGACAGGCTGGGACACTGAAGCTTTCTTT.

Turning to this clonotype: This may stem from a read error, because a much larger clone lies one nucleotide away. The chain links TRBV6-2 or TRBV6-3 to TRBJ2-1, with D possibly matching TRBD1 (6 bases). Between the trimmed V and J ends, which lost 4 bases and 12 bases, there was a span of 16 bases. The CDR3 has 13 residues. From germline, CDR1 is MNHEY and CDR2 SVGEGT. CDR3 in amino acids: CASSFPGTTGQFF. The CDR3 DNA sequence: TGTGCCAGCAGTTTCCCCGGGACAACTGGGCAGTTCTTC.

This clonotype is a singleton in its sample. This chain joins TRBV4-3 and TRBJ1-2, with no clear D. The CDR3 consists of 14 residues. V was cut by 0 bases and J by 4 bases, with 9 bases left in between. Germline lookup yields CDR1 LGHNA and CDR2 YSLEER. CDR3 protein: CASSQDTRTYGYTF. The CDR3 nucleotides read TGCGCCAGCAGCCAAGATACAAGGACCTATGGCTACACCTTC.

The rearrangement uses TRBV12-3 or TRBV12-4 and TRBJ1-1; D is ambiguous. The length of the CDR3 is 14 residues. The V end was cut by 2 bases, the J end by 1 base, with 8 bases between. The CDR3 is CASSLFRRNTEAFF. CDR3 bases: TGTGCCAGCAGTTTATTCAGGCGGAACACTGAAGCTTTCTTT.

This chain joins TRBV6-5 and TRBJ2-3; 12 bases line up with TRBD2. Germline CDR1 MNHEY, CDR2 SVGAGI. V was pared by 6 bases and J by 5 bases, with 3 bases of the junction left unmatched. CDR3 length: 14 residues. DNA for the CDR3: TGTGCCAGCAGACCGACTAGCGGGAGAGATACGCAGTATTTT. It encodes CASRPTSGRDTQYF.

This sequence joins TRBV18 and TRBJ2-5; either TRBD1 or TRBD2 may supply D (5 bases each). V was shortened by 1 base and J by 11 bases, with 14 bases between the two germline ends. This CDR3 spans 13 amino acids. The germline gives CDR1 KGHSH, CDR2 LQKENI. The CDR3 bases are TGTGCCAGCTCACCACTGGCAGGGAGAGAGCAGTACTTC. Translated: CASSPLAGREQYF.

The table lists this clonotype with a few counts. The chain employs TRBV20-1 and TRBJ2-1, with D tentatively TRBD1 (6 bases). Germline CDR1 and CDR2: DFQATT and SNEGSKA (reference sequence). Trimming removed 4 bases from V and 2 bases from J, with 15 bases in between. This CDR3 spans 15 amino acids. This CDR3 reads CSATTGTQTYNEQFF. CDR3 nucleotides: TGCAGTGCTACCACCGGGACACAGACCTACAATGAGCAGTTCTTC.

The J gene is TRBJ2-5, the V gene TRBV29-1, with D possibly TRBD2 on 7 matching bases. V was cut by 6 bases and J by 11 bases, with 25 bases left in between. The CDR3 runs 14 residues. Per the germline V gene, CDR1 is SQVTM and CDR2 is ANQGSEA. CDR3 in DNA: TGCAGCGTCGAATCGGGGGGCCCCTACAATGAGCAGTACTTC. It encodes CSVESGGPYNEQYF.

The chain carries TRBV4-3 and TRBJ1-2; D possibly corresponds to TRBD1 (5 bases). Germline assignment: CDR1 LGHNA and CDR2 YSLEER. The ends were cut back, 1 base at V and 5 bases at J, with 14 bases in the middle. The CDR3 totals 15 residues. The chain's CDR3 is CASSQGTRGNYGYTF. CDR3 DNA sequence: TGCGCCAGCAGCCAAGGGACAAGGGGTAATTATGGCTACACCTTC.

The genes are TRBV5-1 and TRBJ2-2; D gene uncertain. Germline lookup yields CDR1 SGHRS and CDR2 YFSETQ. V shed 4 bases and J shed 6 bases, with 10 bases lying between them. The CDR3 spans 13 residues. CDR3 bases: TGCGCCAGCAGCAGAGGCGAGGCCGGGGAGCTGTTTTTT. Encoded protein: CASSRGEAGELFF.

The V and J genes are TRBV15 and TRBJ2-3; D is unclear. V was cut by 0 bases and J by 6 bases, with 7 bases left in between. The germline V gene has CDR1 LNHNV and CDR2 YYDKDF (reference sequence). The CDR3 extends over 13 amino acids. For the CDR3, the DNA is TGTGCCACCAGCAGAGATTACAGCGATACGCAGTATTTT. It codes for CATSRDYSDTQYF.

This clonotype was seen only a few times. The rearrangement joins TRBV5-1 to TRBJ1-1; TRBD1 agrees at 9 bases. This CDR3 spans 13 amino acids. V lost 3 bases to trimming and J lost 3 bases; unmatched junction nucleotides: 0. CDR1 is SGHRS, CDR2 YFSETQ, per germline. The CDR3 sequence: CASSWTGDTEAFF. The CDR3 nucleotides are TGCGCCAGCAGCTGGACAGGGGACACTGAAGCTTTCTTT.

The table lists this clonotype with a count of one. V is TRBV6-6 and J is TRBJ2-2; possibly TRBD1 for D (5 bases). This CDR3 region has 15 residues. Germline CDR1 and CDR2: MNHNY and SVGAGI (reference sequence). V shed 2 bases and J shed 4 bases, with 11 bases lying between them. Here the CDR3 reads CASSYASRGTGELFF. Here the CDR3 DNA reads TGTGCCAGCAGTTACGCTAGTAGGGGCACCGGGGAGCTGTTTTTT.

This clonotype was detected ten times or more. The chain has TRBV4-1 and TRBJ2-7; 7 positions match TRBD1. The CDR3 runs 16 residues. CDR1 is MGHRA, CDR2 YSYEKL, per germline. Trimming took 4 bases from V and 2 from J; bases not matched to a gene: 11. Here the CDR3 reads CASSPSLTGLTYEQYF. Here the CDR3 DNA reads TGCGCCAGCAGCCCTTCCTTGACAGGGCTAACCTACGAGCAGTACTTC.

This chain connects TRBV20-1 to TRBJ2-4; D ambiguous. The DNA end lines up better with TRBJ2-7; the J call may be wrong. The CDR3 contains 12 residues. Germline-derived CDR1 and CDR2 are DFQATT and SNEGSKA (reference sequence). The CDR3 reads CSASPDPYEQYF. The CDR3 DNA reads TGCAGTGCTAGCCCGGATCCCTACGAGCAGTACTTC.